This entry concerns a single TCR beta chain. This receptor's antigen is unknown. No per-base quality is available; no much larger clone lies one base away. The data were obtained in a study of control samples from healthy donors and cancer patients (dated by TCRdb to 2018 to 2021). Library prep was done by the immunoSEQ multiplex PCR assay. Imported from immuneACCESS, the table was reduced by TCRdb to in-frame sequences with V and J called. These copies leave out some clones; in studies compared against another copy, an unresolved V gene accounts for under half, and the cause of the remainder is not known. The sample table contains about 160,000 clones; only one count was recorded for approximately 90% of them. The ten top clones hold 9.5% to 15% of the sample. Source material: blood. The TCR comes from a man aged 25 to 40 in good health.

The bases read TGTGCCAGCAGCCGGCGGGGAGCGGGAGAACCCTACAATGAGCAGTTCTTC. This encodes CASSRRGAGEPYNEQFF. The chain employs TRBV11-2 and TRBJ2-1; TRBD2 fits 8 bases in the junction. From a lookup of the germline V gene, CDR1 and CDR2 are SGHAT and FQNNGV. From the cysteine through the phenylalanine, the CDR3 covers 17 amino acids. Left in the record is the CDR3 DNA by itself, 51 bases read in frame from the first base. Relative to germline, V is missing 5 bases and J is missing 2 bases, with 11 bases of the junction outside any gene match.